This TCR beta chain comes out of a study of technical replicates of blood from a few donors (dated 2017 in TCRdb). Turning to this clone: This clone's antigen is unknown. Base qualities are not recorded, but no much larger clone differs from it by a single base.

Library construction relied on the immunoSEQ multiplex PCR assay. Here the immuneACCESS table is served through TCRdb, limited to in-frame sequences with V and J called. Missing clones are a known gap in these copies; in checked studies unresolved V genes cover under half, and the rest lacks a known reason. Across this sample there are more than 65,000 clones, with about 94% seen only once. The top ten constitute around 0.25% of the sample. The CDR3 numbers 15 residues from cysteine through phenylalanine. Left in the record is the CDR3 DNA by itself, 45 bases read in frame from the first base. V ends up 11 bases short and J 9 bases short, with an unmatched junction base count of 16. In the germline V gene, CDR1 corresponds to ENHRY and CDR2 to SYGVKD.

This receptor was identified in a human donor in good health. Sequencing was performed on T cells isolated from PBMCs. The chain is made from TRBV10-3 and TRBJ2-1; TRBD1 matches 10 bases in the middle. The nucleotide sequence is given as TGTGCCTCCAGACCGGGACAGGGGTTTAGTGGTGAGCAGTTCTTC. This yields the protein CASRPGQGFSGEQFF.